This T cell receptor (beta chain) emerged from a study of T-cell memory formation after mild COVID-19. Study-wide results and caveats: In pre-infection memory, a portion of responding clones appeared, which suggested that cross-reactive memory joined.

Sample barcodes and UMIs were carried by the TCR alpha and TCR beta cDNA libraries that 5'RACE generated with constant-segment primers. MiXCR, run by TCRdb on the 5' RACE reads, gives a single entry per CDR3 protein. The table shows about 140,000 distinct CDR3 sequences, with 13% to 15% occurring only once. This clonotype has just a few counts. Antigen unknown. The CDR3 sequence is 15 residues long. With 3 bases clipped from V and 2 bases from J, the junction kept 3 bases outside the gene matches. Germline V gives CDR1 SGDLS, CDR2 YYNGEE. This receptor was obtained from an adult woman who had mild COVID-19 (a few samples of this study predate the infection). Cell type and time point are not known. The V and J genes are TRBV9 and TRBJ2-7; 12 bases are a match to TRBD2. Sequences were obtained from PBMCs or a T cell subset sorted from them (not recorded which). CDR3: CASSETSGSAYEQYF. The CDR3 coding sequence is TGTGCCAGCAGCGAGACTAGCGGGAGTGCCTACGAGCAGTACTTC.